A single sample is the source of the 20 T cell receptor beta chains below, sequenced in a study of cytomegalovirus exposure and HLA in healthy donors. Vbeta (60) and Jbeta (13) primers were used in the PCR. The repertoire was sequenced with immunoSEQ multiplex PCR; TCRdb's copy has only in-frame clones and lacks some. In the table there are some 190,000 clones, 76% of which are singletons. Sequenced input: PBMCs. The receptors shown here come from a man aged 18 to 29 in good health and CMV-seronegative.

The chain employs TRBV5-1 and TRBJ2-1; D is possibly TRBD2 (7 bases). V gave up 2 bases and J gave up 5 bases, with 14 bases separating them. This CDR3 comprises 15 residues. Germline V gene data show CDR1 as SGHRS and CDR2 as YFSETQ. The CDR3 DNA reads TGCGCCAGCAGCTTAGAGGGGGGGCCGGACAATGAGCAGTTCTTC. Translating gives CASSLEGGPDNEQFF.

As DNA, the CDR3 is TGTGCCAGCTCACCGTTCGCCGGAGGACAGGGAGGAGGTGGCTACACCTTC. It encodes CASSPFAGGQGGGGYTF. The chain uses TRBV18 and TRBJ1-2, with 8 positions matching TRBD1. The CDR3 covers 17 residues. The germline gives CDR1 KGHSH, CDR2 LQKENI. V was clipped by 3 bases and J by 7 bases; unmatched bases: 16.

The chain carries TRBV28 and TRBJ2-1; TRBD1 matches at 7 bases. Germline CDR1 is MDHEN and CDR2 is SYDVKM. CDR3 length: 15 amino acids. Trimming removed 2 bases from V and 9 bases from J; junction bases left unmatched: 10. The CDR3 protein is CASSLQGVVQTEQFF. CDR3 nucleotide sequence: TGTGCCAGCAGTTTACAGGGGGTGGTTCAAACTGAGCAGTTCTTC.

The chain employs TRBV19 and TRBJ2-2; 12 bases line up with TRBD2. J gave up 6 bases and V 9 bases, and 8 bases lay outside the gene matches. Germline V CDR1 and CDR2: LNHDA, SQIVND (reference sequence). The CDR3 is 15 amino acids. This chain's CDR3 is CASSGTSGSPGELFF. DNA of the CDR3: TGTGCCAGCTCCGGGACTAGCGGGTCACCCGGGGAGCTGTTTTTT.

The rearrangement links TRBV28 to TRBJ2-7; D possibly corresponds to TRBD1 (6 bases). Trimming took 3 bases from V and 7 from J, leaving 16 bases between them. The CDR3 has 14 residues. Germline CDR1 MDHEN, CDR2 SYDVKM. The CDR3 nucleotides read TGTGCCAGCAGTTTGGGTTCCAGGGGCCGGGAGCAGTACTTC. This gives the protein CASSLGSRGREQYF.

J is TRBJ2-7 and V is TRBV27; 8 bases are shared with TRBD1. Looked up from germline, CDR1 is MNHEY and CDR2 is SMNVEV (reference sequence). After removal of 1 base from V and 4 bases from J, the junction contained 6 bases not matched to a gene. The CDR3 loop spans 15 amino acids. CDR3 region: CASSLWGTGLYEQYF. As DNA, the CDR3 is TGTGCCAGCAGTTTATGGGGGACAGGCTTATACGAGCAGTACTTC.

The V call is TRBV6-7, the J call TRBJ2-1; 8 bases fit TRBD1. TRBV6-7 is identified as an open reading frame with a role that is uncertain. This CDR3 contains 17 residues. V lost 2 bases and J lost 8; bases outside the gene matches: 14. The chain's CDR3 is CASSYPLDRVFCDEQFF. The CDR3 DNA is TGTGCCAGCAGTTACCCCTTGGACAGGGTTTTTTGCGATGAGCAGTTCTTC.

This clone showed up just once. V is TRBV5-1 and J is TRBJ2-5, with 10 bases aligning to TRBD2. The tail of the sequence fits TRBJ2-7 better, so the J call may be wrong. This CDR3 spans 15 amino acids. From germline, CDR1 is SGHRS and CDR2 YFSETQ. The CDR3 bases are TGCGCCAGCAGCTCGGTAGCGGGGGGCTCCTACGAGCAGTACTTC. Its translation: CASSSVAGGSYEQYF.

The V and J genes are TRBV28 and TRBJ2-5, with 10 bases that match TRBD2. The V segment lost 5 bases and the J segment 4 bases; nucleotides outside the gene matches: 10. Germline CDR1 MDHEN, CDR2 SYDVKM. The CDR3 covers 16 residues. The CDR3 loop reads CASSPSSSGRVETQYF. In DNA, the CDR3 is TGTGCCAGCAGTCCCTCCTCTAGCGGGAGAGTAGAGACCCAGTACTTC.

The V call is TRBV9, the J call TRBJ2-2; D may be TRBD2 (5 bases). CDR1 is SGDLS and CDR2 is YYNGEE in the germline V gene. Trimming pared 0 bases from V and 6 bases from J, leaving 12 bases between. This CDR3 spans 15 amino acids. CDR3 in amino acids: CASSVVVGVSGELFF. The CDR3 DNA sequence: TGTGCCAGCAGCGTAGTAGTGGGAGTCTCCGGGGAGCTGTTTTTT. The entire variable domain, with the rest obtained from reference TRBV9 and TRBJ2-2, is as follows: DSGVTQTPKHLITATGQRVTLRCSPRSGDLSVYWYQQSLDQGLQFLIQYYNGEERAKGNILERFSAQQFPDLHSELNLSSLELGDSALYFCASSVVVGVSGELFFGEGSRLTVL.

The rearrangement joins TRBV27 to TRBJ1-1; D not certain. The ends were cut back, 5 bases at V and 5 bases at J, with 9 bases in the middle. This CDR3 spans 12 amino acids. Germline lookup yields CDR1 MNHEY and CDR2 SMNVEV (reference sequence). CDR3 coding DNA: TGTGCCAGCAGTCGGAGCGGAACTGAAGCTTTCTTT. This encodes CASSRSGTEAFF.

The chain is built from TRBV29-1 and TRBJ2-7; perhaps TRBD1 as D (6 bases). Germline V lookup: CDR1 SQVTM, CDR2 ANQGSEA. Trimming cost V 5 bases and J 2 bases, with 13 bases left between them. CDR3 size: 13 residues. CDR3 coding DNA: TGCAGCGTTAGGGGACATATTACCTACGAGCAGTACTTC. Its translation: CSVRGHITYEQYF.

Comment on this clone: One end of the junction is discordant with germline, which a read error may explain. The chain has TRBV28 and TRBJ1-5; D unclear. CDR1 is MDHEN, CDR2 SYDVKM, per germline. The CDR3 has 13 amino acids. This CDR3 reads CASGFRVNQPQHF. The CDR3 region has the DNA TGTGCCAGCGGTTTTCGGGTTAATCAGCCCCAGCATTTT.

The V gene is TRBV7-9, the J gene TRBJ1-2, with D possibly being TRBD1 (6 bases). The V end lost 5 bases, the J end lost 7 bases, and 23 bases lay between the germline ends. The CDR3 runs to 16 residues. Germline assignment: CDR1 SEHNR and CDR2 FQNEAQ (reference sequence). CDR3 nucleotides: TGTGCCAGCAGCCTCATGAGGGGACAAAATTTGGGTGGCTACACCTTC. The encoded protein is CASSLMRGQNLGGYTF.

This CDR3 reads CAISVGQGSSYEQYF. In DNA, the CDR3 is TGTGCCATCAGTGTGGGACAGGGTAGCTCCTACGAGCAGTACTTC. The chain carries TRBV10-3 and TRBJ2-7, with 9 bases that match TRBD1. The length of the CDR3 is 15 residues. After removal of 4 bases from V and 0 bases from J, the junction contained 4 bases not matched to a gene. CDR1 ENHRY and CDR2 SYGVKD come from the germline V gene.

The sample holds a few counts of this clone. The V and J genes are TRBV18 and TRBJ2-7; perhaps TRBD1 as D (6 bases). Germline V gene data show CDR1 as KGHSH and CDR2 as LQKENI. V lost 2 bases and J lost 6, with 14 bases in between. CDR3 length equals 14 residues. In DNA, the CDR3 is TGTGCCAGCTCACCAAACAGGGCCTCCACCGAGCAGTACTTC. Its protein is CASSPNRASTEQYF.

The chain recombines TRBV10-3 with TRBJ2-2, with unresolved D. The germline V gene encodes CDR1 ENHRY and CDR2 SYGVKD. The CDR3 contains 13 residues. Trimming took 7 bases from V and 3 from J, leaving 9 bases between them. The CDR3 here is CAITGGDTGELFF. Written as DNA, the CDR3 is TGTGCCATCACGGGTGGCGACACCGGGGAGCTGTTTTTT.

The chain combines TRBV27 with TRBJ2-5; perhaps TRBD1 as D (7 bases). The assigned J gene may be wrong: the sequence end matches TRBJ2-7 better. There are 17 residues in the CDR3. Germline loops: CDR1 MNHEY, CDR2 SMNVEV (reference sequence). The CDR3 DNA is TGTGCCAGCAGTTTATCCAGAGGAGGGGGCGTTTCCTACGAGCAGTACTTC. It codes for CASSLSRGGGVSYEQYF.

This chain uses TRBV29-1 with TRBJ2-7; weak D call: TRBD1 (6 bases). The CDR3 runs to 12 residues. V was clipped by 2 bases and J by 3 bases, with 8 bases between them. Germline V gives CDR1 SQVTM, CDR2 ANQGSEA. The DNA for the CDR3 is TGCAGCGTTGAATGGGACAACTACGAGCAGTACTTC. Translated, it gives CSVEWDNYEQYF.

The gene calls are TRBV28 and TRBJ1-1; a weak D match, TRBD1 (5 bases). CDR3 size: 11 residues. The V end was cut by 11 bases, the J end by 11 bases, with 18 bases between. The germline V gene encodes CDR1 MDHEN and CDR2 SYDVKM. DNA of the CDR3: TGTGCCCTAACCGTGGGGGGAAGGGCTTTCTTT. Encoded protein: CALTVGGRAFF.